One and the same sample provided the 21 T cell receptor beta chains below, sequenced in a study of T-cell reconstitution after alpha-beta-depleted transplantation in children. The library targeted TCRbeta and was prepared with unique molecular identifiers. TCRdb re-called the PCR reads through MiXCR, storing one row per CDR3 protein. Of a few hundred thousand distinct CDR3 sequences listed, about an eighth are singletons. The source material was PBMCs from the stem cell graft donor, sampled from the stem cell graft. The receptors shown here come from a human donor who donated a stem cell graft to a child with combined immunodeficiency.

This rearrangement joins TRBV20-1 to TRBJ2-1; D remains unclear. Germline V gene sequence: CDR1 DFQATT, CDR2 SNEGSKA (reference sequence). V lost 3 bases and J 8 bases, leaving 5 bases between the germline ends. CDR3 length equals 10 residues. The CDR3 is CSARPHEQFF. The DNA of the CDR3 is TGCAGTGCTAGGCCCCATGAGCAGTTCTTC.

V usage is TRBV5-1 and J usage is TRBJ2-3; D unclear. Germline CDR1 SGHRS, CDR2 YFSETQ. The CDR3 totals 16 residues. V lost 0 bases, J lost 2 bases, and 13 bases lay in between. In DNA, the CDR3 is TGCGCCAGCAGCTTGGTCCTGTCTCCCTCCACAGATACGCAGTATTTT. It codes for CASSLVLSPSTDTQYF.

The chain recombines TRBV28 with TRBJ2-2; TRBD2 agrees at 9 bases. Germline-derived CDR1 and CDR2 are MDHEN and SYDVKM. The CDR3 is 17 amino acids. The trim removed 4 bases at V and 6 bases at J, leaving 12 bases unmatched. CDR3 sequence reads: CASSSYRDSGGPGELFF. CDR3 coding DNA: TGTGCCAGCAGTTCCTATCGCGATAGCGGGGGACCCGGGGAGCTGTTTTTT.

The rearrangement uses TRBV20-1 and TRBJ1-5; TRBD1 is a possible D gene (5 bases). Germline-derived CDR1 and CDR2 are DFQATT and SNEGSKA (reference sequence). The CDR3 runs 16 residues. Trimming pared 3 bases from V and 0 bases from J, leaving 15 bases between. In DNA, the CDR3 is TGCAGTGCTAGGCTGCAGGGATGGGGTAGCAATCAGCCCCAGCATTTT. It encodes CSARLQGWGSNQPQHF.

The gene calls are TRBV29-1 and TRBJ2-5; 7 nucleotides align to TRBD1. With 4 bases clipped from V and 4 bases from J, the junction kept 9 bases outside the gene matches. There are 14 residues in the CDR3. In germline, CDR1 is SQVTM, CDR2 ANQGSEA. The CDR3 sequence: CSVGDRVGRETQYF. DNA of the CDR3: TGCAGCGTTGGTGACAGGGTGGGAAGAGAGACCCAGTACTTC.

A few counts support this clonotype. CDR3 coding DNA: TGCGCCAGCAGCCAAGATTGGGGGCAGAGGGAAAAACTGTTTTTT. It encodes CASSQDWGQREKLFF. This sequence joins TRBV4-3 and TRBJ1-4; a weak D match, TRBD1 (6 bases). V was trimmed by 0 bases and J by 8 bases, leaving 13 bases between them. The germline V gene has CDR1 LGHNA and CDR2 YSLEER. This CDR3 has 15 residues.

This clonotype was seen only a few times. The chain links TRBV12-3 or TRBV12-4 to TRBJ2-5; perhaps D is TRBD1 or TRBD2 (5 bases each). There are 13 residues in the CDR3. V was clipped by 10 bases and J by 2 bases, with 14 bases between them. The CDR3 nucleotides read TGTGCCAACGGGACCATGATACAAGAGACCCAGTACTTC. As protein: CANGTMIQETQYF.

This chain joins TRBV29-1 and TRBJ2-7, with D perhaps matching TRBD1 or TRBD2 (5 bases each). V lost 7 bases and J 3 bases, leaving 13 bases between the germline ends. The CDR3 runs to 12 residues. CDR1 is SQVTM, CDR2 ANQGSEA, per germline. CDR3 nucleotide sequence: TGCAGCGCAAGAGGGGCAGACTACGAGCAGTACTTC. This translates into CSARGADYEQYF.

This chain uses TRBV4-1 with TRBJ2-7, with 7 bases lining up with TRBD1. CDR1 MGHRA and CDR2 YSYEKL come from the germline V gene. Trimming cost V 0 bases and J 0 bases; bases outside gene matches: 2. The CDR3 is 15 amino acids. For the CDR3, the DNA is TGCGCCAGCAGCCAAGATGGGGACAGCTCCTACGAGCAGTACTTC. It yields the protein CASSQDGDSSYEQYF.

This clonotype was detected only a few times. V is TRBV7-8 and J is TRBJ2-5, with no clear D. The CDR3 totals 13 residues. Trimming removed 7 bases at V and 4 bases at J, with 13 bases between. Germline V gene sequence: CDR1 SGHVS, CDR2 FQNEAQ. CDR3 loop: CASNTALGETQYF. The CDR3 DNA reads TGTGCCAGCAACACCGCCCTTGGAGAGACCCAGTACTTC.

The table lists this clonotype with many counts. The V gene is TRBV9, the J gene TRBJ2-7; no clear D gene. This CDR3 comprises 15 residues. Germline values: CDR1 SGDLS, CDR2 YYNGEE. Trimming took 4 bases from V and 1 from J, leaving 15 bases between them. The CDR3 sequence: CASSPFELISYEQYF. The CDR3 region has the DNA TGTGCCAGCAGCCCTTTTGAATTGATTTCCTACGAGCAGTACTTC.

This clonotype has just a few counts. V usage is TRBV6-5 and J usage is TRBJ1-5, with D perhaps TRBD1 (5 bases). The CDR3 loop spans 14 amino acids. V lost 4 bases and J lost 4, with 11 bases in between. Germline CDR1 and CDR2: MNHEY and SVGAGI. The chain's CDR3 is CASSLRGPNQPQHF. The CDR3 region has the DNA TGTGCCAGCAGTTTGAGGGGCCCAAATCAGCCCCAGCATTTT.

The chain employs TRBV7-7 and TRBJ2-7; TRBD2 matches at 14 bases. The CDR3 has 19 residues. Germline values: CDR1 SSHAT, CDR2 FNYEAQ (reference sequence). The J segment lost 0 bases and the V segment lost 8 bases, leaving 15 bases of the junction unmatched. The CDR3 DNA sequence: TGTGCCAGCTGTTTGGGAGCGAGACTAGCGGGGGGGAGCTCCTACGAGCAGTACTTC. It encodes CASCLGARLAGGSSYEQYF.

V usage is TRBV24-1 and J usage is TRBJ1-4; perhaps TRBD1 as D (6 bases). In germline, CDR1 is KGHDR, CDR2 SFDVKD. The V end was cut by 4 bases, the J end by 0 bases, with 11 bases between. The CDR3 extends over 16 amino acids. CDR3 coding DNA: TGTGCCACCAGTGACGGACAGCGAGCAACTAATGAAAAACTGTTTTTT. Protein sequence: CATSDGQRATNEKLFF.

V is TRBV27 and J is TRBJ2-2, with D possibly being TRBD1 or TRBD2 (5 bases each). The germline gives CDR1 MNHEY, CDR2 SMNVEV (reference sequence). This CDR3 comprises 14 residues. The V end was cut by 11 bases, the J end by 7 bases, with 20 bases between. The CDR3 DNA follows: TGTGCCTTCAGTTTTCGAGGGGTCGGCGGGGAGCTGTTTTTT. As protein: CAFSFRGVGGELFF.

A word on this clonotype: No conserved phenylalanine or tryptophan is present at the end of the CDR3, so a read error is the likely explanation. Because the CDR3's place on the DNA is in doubt, the DNA is left out and the CDR3 is given as listed by TCRdb. The genes are TRBV5-1 and TRBJ1-6; TRBD1 is the table's D call and was not checked against the DNA. The CDR3 is made up of 9 amino acids, end residues included. Germline V CDR1 and CDR2: SGHRS, YFSETQ. CDR3 sequence: CAVISRDEV.

This clonotype was picked up a small number of times. The J gene is TRBJ2-2, the V gene TRBV4-2, with 10 bases fitting TRBD1. Germline V lookup: CDR1 LGHNA, CDR2 YNFKEQ. The CDR3 runs 16 residues. Trimming took 3 bases from V and 6 from J; bases not matched to a gene: 7. CDR3 amino acids: CASSHDGTGVSGELFF. CDR3 nucleotides: TGTGCCAGCAGCCACGACGGGACAGGGGTCTCCGGGGAGCTGTTTTTT.

This clonotype was picked up many times. The chain employs TRBV12-3 or TRBV12-4 and TRBJ1-2; D not resolved. The CDR3 sequence is 13 residues long. Trimming took 5 bases from V and 5 from J, leaving 12 bases between them. The CDR3 DNA reads TGTGCCAGCAGTCTTGGTATTGCTTATGGCTACACCTTC. Encoded protein: CASSLGIAYGYTF.

In its sample, this clonotype was seen a few times. CDR3 sequence: CSVDMGGRGGEKLFF. Written as DNA, the CDR3 is TGCAGCGTTGATATGGGGGGGCGGGGAGGTGAAAAACTGTTTTTT. The J gene is TRBJ1-4, the V gene TRBV29-1; TRBD1 might be the D (6 bases). Germline CDR1 reads SQVTM; CDR2 reads ANQGSEA. The V end was cut by 3 bases, the J end by 7 bases, with 18 bases between. The CDR3 length is 15 residues.

The rearrangement uses TRBV7-8 and TRBJ2-1; no clear D. The CDR3 spans 16 residues. In germline, CDR1 is SGHVS, CDR2 FQNEAQ. Trimming left V 7 bases short and J 0 bases short, with 16 bases between. The CDR3 here is CASKLDGRSSYNEQFF. As DNA, the CDR3 is TGTGCCAGCAAGCTTGATGGAAGGAGCTCCTACAATGAGCAGTTCTTC.

This clonotype was picked up a small number of times. The V gene is TRBV18, the J gene TRBJ2-1; 7 positions match TRBD1. The CDR3 is 15 residues long. V dropped 4 bases and J dropped 6; count of bases not matched to a gene: 9. Germline loops: CDR1 KGHSH, CDR2 LQKENI. In nucleotides, the CDR3 is TGTGCCAGCTCACTATCACAGGGGCGAGGCAATGAGCAGTTCTTC. Encoded protein: CASSLSQGRGNEQFF.